This TCR beta chain derives from a study of blood T cell repertoires in COVID-19. About the study: There were acute and convalescent COVID-19 samples, and they came from the United States, Italy and Spain.

Assay used: immunoSEQ multiplex PCR; TCRdb lists only in-frame clones, some missing. This sample yields hundreds of thousands of clones, of which under 95% are seen a single time; roughly 2.6% belongs to the top ten. Donors of Cohort 3 who recovered were those that had two negative PCRs, clearance, or symptom resolution. This clone has more than one count but fewer than ten. Sequenced input: PBMCs or T cells enriched from blood (not recorded which). The source of this sequence is a man aged 55-75 years who had recovered from COVID-19.

The CDR3 bases are TGTGCCAGCAGCCCCTTAACGACTAGCGGACCTTCCTACGAGCAGTACTTC. Translated, it gives CASSPLTTSGPSYEQYF. The chain links TRBV11-3 to TRBJ2-7; 9 bases map to TRBD2. The V gene's germline CDR1 is SGHNT and CDR2 YENEEA. CDR3 size: 17 residues. The V and J ends lost 5 bases and 1 base, in that order; junction bases with no gene match: 12.